This T cell receptor (beta chain) is from a study of naive and memory T cell subsets. Study results and caveats: Naive repertoires, especially CD8, held a few larger clonotypes, possibly memory cells re-expressing CD45RA.

The beta constant-region primer was an equimolar mix of two oligonucleotides covering TRBC1 and TRBC2. Nested alpha and beta constant-region primers with the SP2 primer drove four PCR rounds on ligated cDNA. TCRdb re-derived calls from the UMI-ligation and nested PCR reads in MiXCR, one entry per CDR3 protein. The data show 150,000 or so distinct CDR3 sequences, 22% seen once. Notes on this clonotype: Its target is not known.

The CDR3 has 17 amino acids. V was pared by 3 bases and J by 8 bases, with 17 bases of the junction left unmatched. The chain carries TRBV12-3 or TRBV12-4 and TRBJ1-2; TRBD1 matches 8 bases. This sequence was found in a human donor in good health. Sequenced input: naive CD4+ T cells from blood. The CDR3 loop reads CASSLGRWTGRSGGYTF. The CDR3 DNA sequence: TGTGCCAGCAGTTTGGGGCGGTGGACAGGGAGGTCGGGCGGCTACACCTTC.